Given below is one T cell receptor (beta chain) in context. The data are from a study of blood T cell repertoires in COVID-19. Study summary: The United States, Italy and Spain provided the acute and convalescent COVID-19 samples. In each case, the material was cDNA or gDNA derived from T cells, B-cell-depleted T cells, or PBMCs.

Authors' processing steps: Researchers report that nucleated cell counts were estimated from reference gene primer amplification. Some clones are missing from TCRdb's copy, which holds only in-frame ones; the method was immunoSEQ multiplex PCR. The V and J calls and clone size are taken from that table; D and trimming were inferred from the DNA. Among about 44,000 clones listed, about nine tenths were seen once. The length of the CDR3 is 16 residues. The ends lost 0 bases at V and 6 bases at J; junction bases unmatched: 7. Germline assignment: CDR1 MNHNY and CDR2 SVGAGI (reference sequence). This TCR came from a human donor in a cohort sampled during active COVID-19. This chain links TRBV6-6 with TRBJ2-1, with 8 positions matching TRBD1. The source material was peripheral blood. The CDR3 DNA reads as TGTGCCAGCAGTTACTCAAGCAGGACAGGGAGCAATGAGCAGTTCTTC. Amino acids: CASSYSSRTGSNEQFF.